This record looks at one T cell receptor (beta chain) sequence and its context. This clonotype has a count of ten or more. Its antigen is still unknown. Base-call qualities are not available, and no considerably larger clone is one nucleotide away. This specimen comes from a study of glioma-infiltrating T cells (dated by TCRdb to 2016 to 2018). For the wider study: Low-grade gliomas were WHO grade II oligodendrogliomas or astrocytomas, and glioblastomas were WHO grade IV tumors sampled at initial rather than recurrent diagnosis. The paired cohort comprised three low-grade glioma patients, about eight primary glioblastoma patients and three non-glioma patients contributing non-neoplastic brain tissue. Each tissue-infiltrating repertoire was compared with the same patient's peripheral blood repertoire to measure divergence between tissue and blood T-cell populations. Before surgery, glioma patients were given dexamethasone for six or fewer days. Sequencing of TCR alpha- and beta-chain repertoires was performed on glioma tissue, on non-neoplastic brain tissue, and on matched peripheral blood mononuclear cells. Sequencing coverage of roughly 4- to 11-fold of about a million peripheral T cells was targeted for blood libraries. On the study overall, not on this receptor specifically: VJ-independent divergence between tissue and blood was lower than expected in non-neoplastic patients but higher than expected in all gliomas, particularly low-grade gliomas. Patients with low tissue-blood divergence were marked by a signature set of shared blood CDR3 motifs, and this signature set was depleted in highly divergent patients. Very few CDR3 sequences were found to be shared between tissue and blood, and this scarcity was attributed to high CDR3 diversity and limited sampling. Group comparisons rested on small numbers: three non-neoplastic, three low-grade glioma and fewer than ten glioblastoma patients.

The iRepertoire nested amplicon-rescue multiplex PCR (arm-PCR) platform was used to amplify TCR alpha and beta CDR3 regions from RNA. One-step reverse transcription and amplification used roughly 100-450 ng of tissue mRNA or PBMC total RNA as input. Following bead purification, Illumina adapters were added by a secondary multiplex PCR, and the libraries were gel-purified between 200 and 400 bp. The libraries contained internal 6-nucleotide barcodes that were used for demultiplexing. Libraries were sequenced on an Illumina MiSeq with 2x220 or 2x250 nucleotide paired-end reads. The paper's processing steps were these. Paired reads were merged with FLASH 1.2.11 and aligned to the GRCh37 human genome with BWA-MEM before extracting TRA and TRB reads. V and J assignment used an IMGT-derived reference of cassette sequences and CDR3 motifs that included pseudogenes. Reads were translated in three frames, and productive CDR3s were defined by a C…FGXG motif without stop codons. Clonotypes were defined as unique combinations of V-J cassette pair and CDR3 amino acid sequence. Filtering of reads was based on Hamming distance, with the threshold set by the sequence error rate of each sample in mapped regions. TCRdb reworked the public reads: Q25 trimming with fastp, MiXCR clone assembly, productive beta chains retained. Each CDR3 protein gets just one entry, which takes the most common genes and DNA from the rows behind it. What appears here as the V and J calls and clone size reflects TCRdb's work, not the paper's. This sample is represented by 400,000 or so distinct CDR3 sequences; roughly two fifths of them were singletons. Jointly, the top ten make up approximately 12% of the sample.

Immediately after resection, surgical brain or tumor specimens were cryofrozen in liquid nitrogen, with peripheral blood cells collected concurrently. Between the V and J ends, shortened by 3 bases and 7 bases respectively, the junction contains 16 bases. Based on the germline V gene, the CDR1 and CDR2 sequences are MDHEN and SYDVKM. The CDR3 sequence holds 14 residues, the cysteine and phenylalanine included. Of the read, only the CDR3 DNA is kept; its 42 bases are in frame from base 1. The sequence joins TRBV28 to TRBJ2-7; the D gene remains uncertain. The receptor comes from a human donor with low-grade glioma or glioblastoma, undergoing nonglioma brain surgery, or in good health (not recorded which). Sequencing was performed on glioma tissue, nonneoplastic brain tissue, or PBMCs (not recorded which). The CDR3 sequence is CASSFPENRWEQYF. The DNA sequence is given as TGTGCCAGCAGTTTCCCCGAAAATCGCTGGGAGCAGTACTTC.